This passage covers 3 T cell receptor beta chains from one sample sequenced in a study of blood T cell repertoires in COVID-19. TCRdb's copy holds only in-frame clones and misses some; the assay was immunoSEQ multiplex PCR. The top ten clones hold just over 20% of a sample with roughly 80,000 clones, more than 75% of them seen once. Material for sequencing was peripheral blood. The receptors come from a human donor in a cohort sampled during active COVID-19.

J is TRBJ1-5 and V is TRBV6-8; D is possibly TRBD1 (6 bases). The germline gives CDR1 MNHGY, CDR2 SAAAGT. Trimming shortened V by 8 bases and J by 2 bases, and 13 bases separated the two germline ends. CDR3 length equals 14 residues. CDR3 region: CASVRSGGNQPQHF. CDR3 DNA sequence: TGTGCCAGCGTACGATCAGGGGGCAATCAGCCCCAGCATTTT.

The chain carries TRBV18 and TRBJ2-3, with 10 bases fitting TRBD2. CDR1 is KGHSH, CDR2 LQKENI, per germline. The V gene end was trimmed by 4 bases and the J gene end by 6 bases; junction bases not matched to a gene: 1. This CDR3 spans 13 amino acids. The CDR3 DNA follows: TGTGCCAGCTCACTGGGACTAGCGGATACGCAGTATTTT. Translating it yields CASSLGLADTQYF.

The chain combines TRBV5-1 with TRBJ2-5; tentatively, D is TRBD1 (6 bases). CDR1 and CDR2 (germline): SGHRS, YFSETQ. The CDR3 sequence is 13 residues long. V was trimmed by 0 bases and J by 5 bases, leaving 8 bases between them. DNA of the CDR3: TGCGCCAGCAGCTTGGCGCAGGGGGAGACCCAGTACTTC. Its translation: CASSLAQGETQYF.